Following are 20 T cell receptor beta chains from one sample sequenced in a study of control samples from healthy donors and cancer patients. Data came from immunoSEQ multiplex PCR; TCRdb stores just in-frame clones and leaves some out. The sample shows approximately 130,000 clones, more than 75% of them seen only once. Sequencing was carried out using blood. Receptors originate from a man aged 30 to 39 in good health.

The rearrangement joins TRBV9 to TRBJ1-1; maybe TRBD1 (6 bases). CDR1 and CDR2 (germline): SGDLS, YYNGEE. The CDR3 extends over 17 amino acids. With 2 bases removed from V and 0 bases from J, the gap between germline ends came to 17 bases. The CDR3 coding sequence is TGTGCCAGCAGCGTCCAGCGGGGGCGCGACATGAACACTGAAGCTTTCTTT. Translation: CASSVQRGRDMNTEAFF.

CDR3 sequence: CASSAGQGMNTEAFF. In DNA, the CDR3 is TGTGCCAGTAGTGCCGGACAGGGTATGAACACTGAAGCTTTCTTT. The rearrangement links TRBV19 to TRBJ1-1; 8 nucleotides match TRBD1. CDR3 length: 15 residues. The germline V gene has CDR1 LNHDA and CDR2 SQIVND (reference sequence). V was clipped by 5 bases and J by 0 bases; unmatched bases: 5.

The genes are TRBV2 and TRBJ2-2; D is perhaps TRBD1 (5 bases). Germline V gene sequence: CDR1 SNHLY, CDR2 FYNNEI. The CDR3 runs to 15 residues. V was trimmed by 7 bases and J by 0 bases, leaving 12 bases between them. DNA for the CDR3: TGTGCCAGCACCTTGGACATTTCGAACACCGGGGAGCTGTTTTTT. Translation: CASTLDISNTGELFF.

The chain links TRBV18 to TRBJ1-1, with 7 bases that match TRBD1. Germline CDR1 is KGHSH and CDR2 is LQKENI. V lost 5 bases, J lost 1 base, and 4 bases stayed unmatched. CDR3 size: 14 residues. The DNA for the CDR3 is TGTGCCAGCTCAGTCCGGGACAGGAACACTGAAGCTTTCTTT. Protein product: CASSVRDRNTEAFF.

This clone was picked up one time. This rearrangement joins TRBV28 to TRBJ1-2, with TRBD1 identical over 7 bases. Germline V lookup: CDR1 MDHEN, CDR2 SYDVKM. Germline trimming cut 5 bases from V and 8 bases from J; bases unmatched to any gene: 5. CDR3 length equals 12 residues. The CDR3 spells CASSQGERGYTF. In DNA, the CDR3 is TGTGCCAGCAGTCAGGGGGAGCGAGGCTACACCTTC.

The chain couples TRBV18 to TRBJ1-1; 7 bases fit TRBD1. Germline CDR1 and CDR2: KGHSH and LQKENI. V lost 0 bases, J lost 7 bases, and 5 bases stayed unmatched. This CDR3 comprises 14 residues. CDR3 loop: CASSPPDRAGEAFF. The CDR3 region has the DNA TGTGCCAGCTCACCACCCGACAGGGCAGGTGAAGCTTTCTTT.

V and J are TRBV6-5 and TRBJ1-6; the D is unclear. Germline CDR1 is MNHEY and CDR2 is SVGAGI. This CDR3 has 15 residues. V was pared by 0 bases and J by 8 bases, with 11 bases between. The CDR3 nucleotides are TGTGCCAGCAGTTACTCAGGAGGTGTAGATTCACCCCTCCACTTT. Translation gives CASSYSGGVDSPLHF.

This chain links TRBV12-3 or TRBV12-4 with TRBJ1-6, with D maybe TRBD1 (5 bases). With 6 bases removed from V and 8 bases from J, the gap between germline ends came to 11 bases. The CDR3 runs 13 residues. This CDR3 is CASSDSGDSPLHF. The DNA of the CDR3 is TGTGCCAGCAGCGACAGCGGGGATTCACCCCTCCACTTT.

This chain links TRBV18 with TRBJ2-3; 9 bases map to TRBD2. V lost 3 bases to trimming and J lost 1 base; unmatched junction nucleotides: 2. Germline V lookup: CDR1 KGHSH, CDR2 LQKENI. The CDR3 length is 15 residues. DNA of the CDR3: TGTGCCAGCTCACCCCCTAGCGGGGGCACAGATACGCAGTATTTT. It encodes CASSPPSGGTDTQYF.

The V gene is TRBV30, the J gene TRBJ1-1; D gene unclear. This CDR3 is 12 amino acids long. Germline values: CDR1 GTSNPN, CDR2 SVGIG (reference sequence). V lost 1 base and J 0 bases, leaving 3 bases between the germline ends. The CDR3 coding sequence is TGTGCCTGGAGTGCGTTGAACACTGAAGCTTTCTTT. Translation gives CAWSALNTEAFF.

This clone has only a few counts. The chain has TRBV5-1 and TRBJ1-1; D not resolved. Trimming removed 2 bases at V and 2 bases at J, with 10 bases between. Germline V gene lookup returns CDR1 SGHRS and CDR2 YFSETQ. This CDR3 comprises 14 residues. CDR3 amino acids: CASSFVDSNTEAFF. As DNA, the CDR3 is TGCGCCAGCAGCTTCGTCGATAGCAACACTGAAGCTTTCTTT. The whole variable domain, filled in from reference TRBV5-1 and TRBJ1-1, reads KAGVTQTPRYLIKTRGQQVTLSCSPISGHRSVSWYQQTPGQGLQFLFEYFSETQRNKGNFPGRFSGRQFSNSRSEMNVSTLELGDSALYLCASSFVDSNTEAFFGQGTRLTVV.

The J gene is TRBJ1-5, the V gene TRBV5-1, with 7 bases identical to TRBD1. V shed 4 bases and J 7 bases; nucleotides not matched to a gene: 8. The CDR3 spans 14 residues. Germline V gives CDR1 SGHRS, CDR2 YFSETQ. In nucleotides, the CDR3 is TGCGCCAGCAGCATACGACAGGGAGAACAGCCCCAGCATTTT. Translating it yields CASSIRQGEQPQHF.

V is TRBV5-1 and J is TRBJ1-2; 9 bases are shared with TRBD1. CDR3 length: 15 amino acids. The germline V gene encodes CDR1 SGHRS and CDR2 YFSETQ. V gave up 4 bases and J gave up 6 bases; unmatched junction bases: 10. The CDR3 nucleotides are TGCGCCAGCAGCATGGGACAGGGAACTTTGGATGGCTACACCTTC. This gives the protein CASSMGQGTLDGYTF.

The CDR3 coding sequence is TGTGCCAGCAGTTACGGGGCTTGGGTTAGCAATCAGCCCCAGCATTTT. It encodes CASSYGAWVSNQPQHF. V is TRBV6-6 and J is TRBJ1-5, with TRBD1 as a possible D gene (5 bases). V lost 2 bases to trimming and J lost 0 bases, with 11 bases between them. This CDR3 has 16 amino acids. The germline V gene has CDR1 MNHNY and CDR2 SVGAGI (reference sequence).

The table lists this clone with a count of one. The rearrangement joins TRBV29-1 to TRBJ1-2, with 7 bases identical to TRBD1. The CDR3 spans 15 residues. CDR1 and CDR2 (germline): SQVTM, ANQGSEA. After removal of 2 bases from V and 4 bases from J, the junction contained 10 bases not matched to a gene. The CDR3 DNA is TGCAGCGTTGAACTCAGACAGGGCAGTACCTATGGCTACACCTTC. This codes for CSVELRQGSTYGYTF.

The CDR3 sequence is CASTTTGDQPQHF. CDR3 nucleotide sequence: TGTGCCAGCACTACGACAGGGGATCAGCCCCAGCATTTT. The V gene is TRBV2, the J gene TRBJ1-5; 8 bases align to TRBD1. The V gene's germline CDR1 is SNHLY and CDR2 FYNNEI. V shed 7 bases, J shed 5 bases, and the junction held 4 bases outside the gene matches. The CDR3 has 13 residues.

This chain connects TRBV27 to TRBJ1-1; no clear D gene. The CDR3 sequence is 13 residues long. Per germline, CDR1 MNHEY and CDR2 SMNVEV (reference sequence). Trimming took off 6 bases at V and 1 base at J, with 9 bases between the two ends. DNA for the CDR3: TGTGCCAGCAGGTTCGAGGAGAACACTGAAGCTTTCTTT. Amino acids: CASRFEENTEAFF.

Here the CDR3 reads CAISERQNTEAFF. The CDR3 nucleotides are TGTGCCATCAGTGAAAGACAGAACACTGAAGCTTTCTTT. J is TRBJ1-1 and V is TRBV10-3; D remains unclear. CDR3 length: 13 residues. The V and J ends lost 3 bases and 1 base respectively, with 6 bases between them. Germline assignment: CDR1 ENHRY and CDR2 SYGVKD.

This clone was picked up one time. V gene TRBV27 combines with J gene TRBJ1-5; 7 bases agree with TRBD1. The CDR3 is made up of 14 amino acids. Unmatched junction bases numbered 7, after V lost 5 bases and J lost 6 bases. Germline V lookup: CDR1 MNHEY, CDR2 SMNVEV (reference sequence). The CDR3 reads CASSKRGTVQPQHF. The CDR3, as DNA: TGTGCCAGCAGTAAAAGGGGGACAGTTCAGCCCCAGCATTTT.

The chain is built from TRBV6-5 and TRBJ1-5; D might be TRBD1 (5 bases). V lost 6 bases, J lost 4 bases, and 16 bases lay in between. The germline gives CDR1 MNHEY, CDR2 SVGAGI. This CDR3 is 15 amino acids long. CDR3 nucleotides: TGTGCCAGCAGGGTGATAACAGGCCAAAATCAGCCCCAGCATTTT. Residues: CASRVITGQNQPQHF.